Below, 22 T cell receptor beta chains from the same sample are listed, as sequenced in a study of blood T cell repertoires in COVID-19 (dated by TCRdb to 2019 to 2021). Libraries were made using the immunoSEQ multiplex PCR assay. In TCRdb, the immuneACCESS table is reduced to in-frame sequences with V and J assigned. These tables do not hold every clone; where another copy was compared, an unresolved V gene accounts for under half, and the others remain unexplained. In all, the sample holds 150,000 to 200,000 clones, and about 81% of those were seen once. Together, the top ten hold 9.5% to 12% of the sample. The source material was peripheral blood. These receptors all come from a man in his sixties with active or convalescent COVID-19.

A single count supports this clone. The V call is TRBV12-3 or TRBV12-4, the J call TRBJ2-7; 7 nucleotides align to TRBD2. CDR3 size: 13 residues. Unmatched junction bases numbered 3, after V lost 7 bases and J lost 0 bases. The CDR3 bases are TGTGCCAGCACCCGGACTAGCTCCTACGAGCAGTACTTC. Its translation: CASTRTSSYEQYF.

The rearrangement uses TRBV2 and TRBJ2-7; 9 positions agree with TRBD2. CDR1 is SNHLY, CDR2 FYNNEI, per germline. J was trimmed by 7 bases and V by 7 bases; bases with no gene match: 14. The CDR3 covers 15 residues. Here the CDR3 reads CASTWTLAGASEQYF. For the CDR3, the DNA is TGTGCCAGCACCTGGACCTTAGCGGGAGCGAGTGAGCAGTACTTC.

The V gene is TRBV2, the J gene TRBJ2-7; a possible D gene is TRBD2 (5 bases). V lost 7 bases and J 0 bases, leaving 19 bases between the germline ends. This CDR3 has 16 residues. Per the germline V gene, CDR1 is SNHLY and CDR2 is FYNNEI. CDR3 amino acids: CASTRTSIKSSYEQYF. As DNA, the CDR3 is TGTGCCAGCACGAGGACTTCGATTAAAAGCTCCTACGAGCAGTACTTC.

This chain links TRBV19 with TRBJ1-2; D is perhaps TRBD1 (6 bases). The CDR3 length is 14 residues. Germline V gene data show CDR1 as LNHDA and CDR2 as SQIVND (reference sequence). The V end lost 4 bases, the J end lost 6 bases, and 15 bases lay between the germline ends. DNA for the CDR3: TGTGCCAGTAGTACCATCGACAGGCTCCATGGCTACACCTTC. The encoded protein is CASSTIDRLHGYTF. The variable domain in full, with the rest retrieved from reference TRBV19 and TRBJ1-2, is DGGITQSPKYLFRKEGQNVTLSCEQNLNHDAMYWYRQDPGQGLRLIYYSQIVNDFQKGDIAEGYSVSREKKESFPLTVTSAQKNPTAFYLCASSTIDRLHGYTFGSGTRLTVV.

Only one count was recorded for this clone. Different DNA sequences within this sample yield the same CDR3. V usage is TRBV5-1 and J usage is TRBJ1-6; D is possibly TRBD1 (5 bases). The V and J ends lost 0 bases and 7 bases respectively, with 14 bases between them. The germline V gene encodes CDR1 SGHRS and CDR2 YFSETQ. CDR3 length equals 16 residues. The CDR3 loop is CASSLAAQGGNSPLHF. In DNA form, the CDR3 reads TGCGCCAGCAGCTTGGCCGCTCAGGGAGGGAATTCACCCCTCCACTTT.

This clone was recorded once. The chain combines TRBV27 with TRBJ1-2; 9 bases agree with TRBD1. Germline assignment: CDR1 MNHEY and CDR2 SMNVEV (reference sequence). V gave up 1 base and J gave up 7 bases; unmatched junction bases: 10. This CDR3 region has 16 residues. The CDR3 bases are TGTGCCAGCAGTTTATTTGGGACAGGGTCACGTCTTGGCTACACCTTC. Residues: CASSLFGTGSRLGYTF.

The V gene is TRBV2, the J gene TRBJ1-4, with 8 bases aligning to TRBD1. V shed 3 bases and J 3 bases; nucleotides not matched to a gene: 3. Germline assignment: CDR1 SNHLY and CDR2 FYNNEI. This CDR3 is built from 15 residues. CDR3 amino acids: CASSDQGAANEKLFF. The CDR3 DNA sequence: TGTGCCAGCAGTGACCAGGGGGCTGCTAATGAAAAACTGTTTTTT.

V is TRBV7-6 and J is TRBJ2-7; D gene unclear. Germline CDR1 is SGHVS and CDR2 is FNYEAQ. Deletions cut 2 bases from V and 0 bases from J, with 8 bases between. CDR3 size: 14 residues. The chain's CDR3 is CASSLTRVSYEQYF. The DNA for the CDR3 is TGTGCCAGCAGCTTAACCCGGGTCTCCTACGAGCAGTACTTC.

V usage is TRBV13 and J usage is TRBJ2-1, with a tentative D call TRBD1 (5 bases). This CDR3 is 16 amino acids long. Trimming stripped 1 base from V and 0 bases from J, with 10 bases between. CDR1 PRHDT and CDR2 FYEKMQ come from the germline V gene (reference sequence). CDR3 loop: CASSLETVPSYNEQFF. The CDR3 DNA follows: TGTGCCAGCAGCTTAGAGACAGTCCCCTCCTACAATGAGCAGTTCTTC.

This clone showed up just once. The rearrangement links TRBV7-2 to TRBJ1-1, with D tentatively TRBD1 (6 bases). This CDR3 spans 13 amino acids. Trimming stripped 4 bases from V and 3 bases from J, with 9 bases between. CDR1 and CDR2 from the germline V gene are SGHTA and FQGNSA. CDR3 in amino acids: CASSSRQDTEAFF. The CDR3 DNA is TGTGCCAGCAGCTCACGACAGGACACTGAAGCTTTCTTT.

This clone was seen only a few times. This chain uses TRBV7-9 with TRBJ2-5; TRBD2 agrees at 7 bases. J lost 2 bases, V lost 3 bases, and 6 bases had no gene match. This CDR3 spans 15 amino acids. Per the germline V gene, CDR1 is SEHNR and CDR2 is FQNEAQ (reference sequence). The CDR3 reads CASSFYSSGQETQYF. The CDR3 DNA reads TGTGCCAGCAGCTTTTATTCTAGCGGACAAGAGACCCAGTACTTC.

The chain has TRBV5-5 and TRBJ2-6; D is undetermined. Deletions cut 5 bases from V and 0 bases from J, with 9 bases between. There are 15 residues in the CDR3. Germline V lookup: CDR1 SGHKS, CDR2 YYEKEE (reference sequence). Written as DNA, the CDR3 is TGTGCCAGCAGGAGAAGTAGCTCTGGGGCCAACGTCCTGACTTTC. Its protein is CASRRSSSGANVLTF.

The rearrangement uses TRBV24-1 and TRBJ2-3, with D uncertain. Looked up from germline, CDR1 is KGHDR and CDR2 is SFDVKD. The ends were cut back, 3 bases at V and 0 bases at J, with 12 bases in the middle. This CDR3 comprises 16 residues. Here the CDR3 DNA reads TGTGCCACCAGTGATCGCTATTCCTATAGCACAGATACGCAGTATTTT. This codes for CATSDRYSYSTDTQYF.

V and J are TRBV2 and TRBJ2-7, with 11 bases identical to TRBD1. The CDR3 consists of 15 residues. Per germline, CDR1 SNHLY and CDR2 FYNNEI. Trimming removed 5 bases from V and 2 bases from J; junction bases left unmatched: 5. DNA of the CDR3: TGTGCCAGCAGTAAAGGGACAGGGGGACCCTACGAGCAGTACTTC. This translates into CASSKGTGGPYEQYF.

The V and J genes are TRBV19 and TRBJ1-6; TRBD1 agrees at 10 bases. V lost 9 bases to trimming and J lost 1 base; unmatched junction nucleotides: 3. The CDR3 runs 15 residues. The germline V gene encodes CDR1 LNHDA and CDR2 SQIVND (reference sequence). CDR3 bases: TGTGCCAGCCGGGACAGGGGATCCTATAATTCACCCCTCCACTTT. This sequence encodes CASRDRGSYNSPLHF.

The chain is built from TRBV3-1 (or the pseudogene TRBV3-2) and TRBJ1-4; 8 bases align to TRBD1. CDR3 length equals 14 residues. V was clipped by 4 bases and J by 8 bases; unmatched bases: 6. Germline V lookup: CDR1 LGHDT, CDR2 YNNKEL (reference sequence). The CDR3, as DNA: TGTGCCAGCAGCCTACGGACAGGGACCGAAAAACTGTTTTTT. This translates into CASSLRTGTEKLFF.

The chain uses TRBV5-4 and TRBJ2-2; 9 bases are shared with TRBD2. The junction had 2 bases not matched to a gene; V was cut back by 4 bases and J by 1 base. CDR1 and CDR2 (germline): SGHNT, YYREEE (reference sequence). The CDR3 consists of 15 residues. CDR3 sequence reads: CASSRTSENTGELFF. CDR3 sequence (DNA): TGTGCCAGCAGCCGGACTAGCGAGAACACCGGGGAGCTGTTTTTT.

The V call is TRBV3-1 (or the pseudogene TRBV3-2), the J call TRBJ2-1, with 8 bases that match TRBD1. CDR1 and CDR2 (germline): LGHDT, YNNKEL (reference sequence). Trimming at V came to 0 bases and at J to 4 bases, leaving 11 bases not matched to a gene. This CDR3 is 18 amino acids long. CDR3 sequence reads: CASSQDEAWTGKYNEQFF. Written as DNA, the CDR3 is TGTGCCAGCAGCCAAGACGAGGCCTGGACAGGGAAGTACAATGAGCAGTTCTTC.

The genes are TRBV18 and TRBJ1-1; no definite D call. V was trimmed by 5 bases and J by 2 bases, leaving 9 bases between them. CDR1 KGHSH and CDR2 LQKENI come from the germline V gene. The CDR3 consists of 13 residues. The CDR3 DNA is TGTGCCAGCTCAGAAGCAATAAACACTGAAGCTTTCTTT. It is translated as CASSEAINTEAFF.

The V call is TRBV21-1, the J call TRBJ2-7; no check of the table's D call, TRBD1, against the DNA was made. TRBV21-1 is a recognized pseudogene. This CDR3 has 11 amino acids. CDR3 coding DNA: TGTGCCAGCAGGGGACAAAAAGAGCAGTACTTC. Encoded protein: CASRGQKEQYF.

The CDR3 bases are TGCGCCAGCAGCCAAGTTCCAAACCTGGCCACCGGGGAGCTGTTTTTT. Translating it yields CASSQVPNLATGELFF. The chain recombines TRBV4-1 with TRBJ2-2; D is undetermined. Germline CDR1 MGHRA, CDR2 YSYEKL. The CDR3 is 16 residues long. V lost 1 base and J lost 4, with 13 bases in between.

Here the CDR3 DNA reads TGTGCCAGCAGCTTAATAGGGGGTCGCGAGCAGTACTTC. It is translated as CASSLIGGREQYF. J is TRBJ2-7 and V is TRBV7-9; weak D call: TRBD1 (6 bases). Germline CDR1 and CDR2: SEHNR and FQNEAQ (reference sequence). V lost 2 bases to trimming and J lost 6 bases, with 11 bases between them. This CDR3 spans 13 amino acids. Drawing the rest from reference TRBV7-9 and TRBJ2-7, the complete variable domain is DTGVSQNPRHKITKRGQNVTFRCDPISEHNRLYWYRQTLGQGPEFLTYFQNEAQLEKSRLLSDRFSAERPKGSFSTLEIQRTEQGDSAMYLCASSLIGGREQYFGPGTRLTVT.